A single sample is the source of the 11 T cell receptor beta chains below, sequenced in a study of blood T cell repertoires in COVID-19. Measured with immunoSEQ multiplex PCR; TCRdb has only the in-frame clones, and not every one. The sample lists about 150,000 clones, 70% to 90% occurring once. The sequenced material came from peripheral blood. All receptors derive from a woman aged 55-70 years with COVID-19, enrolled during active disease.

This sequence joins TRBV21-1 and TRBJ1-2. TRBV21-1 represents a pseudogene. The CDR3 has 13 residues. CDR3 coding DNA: TGTGCCAGCAGCAAATCGGGGAGAGATGGCTACACCTTC. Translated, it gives CASSKSGRDGYTF.

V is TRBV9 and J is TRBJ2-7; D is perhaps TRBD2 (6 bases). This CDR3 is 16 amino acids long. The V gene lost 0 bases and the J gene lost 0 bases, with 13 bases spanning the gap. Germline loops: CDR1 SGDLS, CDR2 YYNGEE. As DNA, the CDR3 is TGTGCCAGCAGCGTAGCTGGGCAGGGAGGCTCCTACGAGCAGTACTTC. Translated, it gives CASSVAGQGGSYEQYF. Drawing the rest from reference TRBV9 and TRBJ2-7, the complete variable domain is DSGVTQTPKHLITATGQRVTLRCSPRSGDLSVYWYQQSLDQGLQFLIQYYNGEERAKGNILERFSAQQFPDLHSELNLSSLELGDSALYFCASSVAGQGGSYEQYFGPGTRLTVT.

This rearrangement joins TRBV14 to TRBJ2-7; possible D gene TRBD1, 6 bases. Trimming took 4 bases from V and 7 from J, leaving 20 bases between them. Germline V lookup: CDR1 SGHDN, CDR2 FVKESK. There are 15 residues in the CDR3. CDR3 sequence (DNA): TGTGCCAGCAGCCCGCGCAGGGGATCGTTGGTGGAGCAGTACTTC. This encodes CASSPRRGSLVEQYF. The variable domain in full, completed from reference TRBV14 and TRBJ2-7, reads EAGVTQFPSHSVIEKGQTVTLRCDPISGHDNLYWYRRVMGKEIKFLLHFVKESKQDESGMPNNRFLAERTGGTYSTLKVQPAELEDSGVYFCASSPRRGSLVEQYFGPGTRLTVT.

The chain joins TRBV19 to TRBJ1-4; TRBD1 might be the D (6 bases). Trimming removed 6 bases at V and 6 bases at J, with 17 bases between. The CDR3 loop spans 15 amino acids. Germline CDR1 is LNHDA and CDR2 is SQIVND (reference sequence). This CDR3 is CASRPGQGWDEKLFF. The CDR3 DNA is TGTGCCAGTAGACCAGGCCAGGGGTGGGATGAAAAACTGTTTTTT.

CDR3 sequence: CAEPQAGITYEQYF. The CDR3 nucleotides are TGTGCCGAGCCCCAGGCAGGGATCACCTACGAGCAGTACTTC. The gene calls are TRBV27 and TRBJ2-7; D possibly corresponds to TRBD1 (5 bases). Germline values: CDR1 MNHEY, CDR2 SMNVEV (reference sequence). V lost 11 bases, J lost 2 bases, and 19 bases lay in between. CDR3 length: 14 amino acids.

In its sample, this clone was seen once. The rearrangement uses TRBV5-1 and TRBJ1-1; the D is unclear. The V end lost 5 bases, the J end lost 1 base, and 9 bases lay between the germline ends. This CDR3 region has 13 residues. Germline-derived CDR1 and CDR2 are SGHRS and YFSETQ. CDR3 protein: CASRLQKNTEAFF. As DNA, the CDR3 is TGCGCCAGCAGGTTGCAAAAGAACACTGAAGCTTTCTTT.

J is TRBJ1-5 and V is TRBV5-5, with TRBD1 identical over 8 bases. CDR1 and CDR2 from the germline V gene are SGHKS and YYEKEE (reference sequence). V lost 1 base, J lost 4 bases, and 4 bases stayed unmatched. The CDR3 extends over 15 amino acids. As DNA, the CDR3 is TGTGCCAGCAGCTTGCTGGACAGGGCAAATCAGCCCCAGCATTTT. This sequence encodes CASSLLDRANQPQHF.

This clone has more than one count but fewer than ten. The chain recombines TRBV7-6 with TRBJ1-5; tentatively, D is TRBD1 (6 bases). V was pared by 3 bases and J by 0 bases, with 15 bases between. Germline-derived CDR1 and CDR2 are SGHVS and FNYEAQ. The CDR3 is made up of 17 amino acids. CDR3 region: CASSLGGRTDSNQPQHF. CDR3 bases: TGTGCCAGCAGCTTGGGGGGGAGGACAGATAGCAATCAGCCCCAGCATTTT.

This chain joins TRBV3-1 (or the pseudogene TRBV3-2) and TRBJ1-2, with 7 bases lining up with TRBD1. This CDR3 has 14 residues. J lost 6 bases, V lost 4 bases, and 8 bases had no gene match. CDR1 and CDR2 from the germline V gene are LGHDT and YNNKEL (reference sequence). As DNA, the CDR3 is TGTGCCAGCAGCCCTCCCCGGGACAGAGATGGCTACACCTTC. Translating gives CASSPPRDRDGYTF.

CDR3 loop: CASSSGQPYEQYF. The CDR3, as DNA: TGTGCCAGCAGTTCGGGACAGCCCTACGAGCAGTACTTC. J is TRBJ2-7 and V is TRBV12-3 or TRBV12-4; 7 bases are a match to TRBD1. V shed 4 bases, J shed 2 bases, and the junction held 2 bases outside the gene matches. The CDR3 loop spans 13 amino acids.

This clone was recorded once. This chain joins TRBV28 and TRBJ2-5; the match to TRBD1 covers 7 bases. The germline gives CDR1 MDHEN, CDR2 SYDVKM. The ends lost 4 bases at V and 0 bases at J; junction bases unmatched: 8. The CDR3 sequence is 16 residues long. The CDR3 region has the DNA TGTGCCAGCAGTTCCGTGAGGGGGCCTAACCAAGAGACCCAGTACTTC. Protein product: CASSSVRGPNQETQYF.